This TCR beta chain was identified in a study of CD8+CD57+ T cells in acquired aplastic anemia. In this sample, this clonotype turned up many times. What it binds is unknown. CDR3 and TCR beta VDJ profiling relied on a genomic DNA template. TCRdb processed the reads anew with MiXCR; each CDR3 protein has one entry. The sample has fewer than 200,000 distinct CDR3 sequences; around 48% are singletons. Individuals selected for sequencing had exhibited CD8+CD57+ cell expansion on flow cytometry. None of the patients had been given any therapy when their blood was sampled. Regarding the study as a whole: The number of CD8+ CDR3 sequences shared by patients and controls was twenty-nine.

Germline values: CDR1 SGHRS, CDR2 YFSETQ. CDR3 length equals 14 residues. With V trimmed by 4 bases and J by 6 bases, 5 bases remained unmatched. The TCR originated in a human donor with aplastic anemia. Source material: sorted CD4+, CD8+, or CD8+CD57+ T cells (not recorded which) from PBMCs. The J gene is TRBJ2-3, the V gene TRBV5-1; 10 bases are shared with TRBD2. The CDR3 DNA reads TGCGCCAGCAGCACCGGACTAGCGGTGGATACGCAGTATTTT. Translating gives CASSTGLAVDTQYF.